The clone carrying this TCR beta chain was observed a single time. Categorization into cohorts depended on clinical history that participants reported. Donors of Cohort 3 who recovered were those that had two negative PCRs, clearance, or symptom resolution. The protocol was immunoSEQ multiplex PCR, while the TCRdb copy is restricted to in-frame clones and leaves out a portion. The sample carries 400,000 to 450,000 clones, 80% to 90% recorded once. This entry comes from a study of blood T cell repertoires in COVID-19. Trimming pared 7 bases from V and 0 bases from J, leaving 10 bases between. The CDR3 sequence is 13 residues long. From germline, CDR1 is ENHRY and CDR2 SYGVKD.

This receptor was taken from a man under 40 who had recovered from COVID-19. The chain recombines TRBV10-3 with TRBJ2-7; perhaps TRBD1 as D (6 bases). Material: PBMCs or T cells enriched from blood (not recorded which). CDR3 residues: CAITDRSSYEQYF. The CDR3 region has the DNA TGTGCCATCACAGACAGGAGCTCCTACGAGCAGTACTTC.